This record concerns one T cell receptor (beta chain) sequence. The antigen remains unidentified. From germline, CDR1 is KGHDR and CDR2 SFDVKD. The V end was cut by 7 bases, the J end by 6 bases, with 11 bases between. The CDR3 is 12 amino acids. This record comes from a study of T-cell memory formation after mild COVID-19. Overall study results and limits: The second-wave clones peaking on day 37 were not confirmed as SARS-CoV-2-specific. Certain responding clones were present in pre-infection memory, suggesting participation of cross-reactive memory.

TCRdb used MiXCR to reprocess the 5' RACE reads, holding one entry per CDR3 protein. This table has 500,000 to 550,000 distinct CDR3 sequences, around 21% appearing once. This chain uses TRBV24-1 with TRBJ1-2, with unresolved D. The sequenced sample was PBMCs or a T cell subset sorted from them (not recorded which). This TCR came from an adult woman who had mild COVID-19 (a few samples of this study predate the infection). Cell type and time point are not known. The CDR3 loop is CATSGRVDGYTF. The CDR3 bases are TGTGCCACCAGCGGTCGTGTGGATGGCTACACCTTC.